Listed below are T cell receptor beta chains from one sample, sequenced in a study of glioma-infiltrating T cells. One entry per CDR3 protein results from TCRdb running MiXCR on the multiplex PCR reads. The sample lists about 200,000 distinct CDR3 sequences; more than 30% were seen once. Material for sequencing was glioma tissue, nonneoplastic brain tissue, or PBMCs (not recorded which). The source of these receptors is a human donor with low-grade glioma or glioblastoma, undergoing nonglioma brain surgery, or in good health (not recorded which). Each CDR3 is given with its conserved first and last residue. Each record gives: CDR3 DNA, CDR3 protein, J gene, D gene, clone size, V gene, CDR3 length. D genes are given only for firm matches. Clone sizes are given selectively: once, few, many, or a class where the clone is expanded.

CDR3nt: TGTGCCAGTGGTATCGATACAGGGCGCTACGAGCAGTACTTC; CDR3aa: CASGIDTGRYEQYF; j_gene: TRBJ2-7; d_gene: NA; abundance: NA; v_gene: TRBV19; len: 14
CDR3nt: TGTGCCAGCAGCTTATTAGTGAGCTCCTACAATGAGCAGTTCTTC; CDR3aa: CASSLLVSSYNEQFF; j_gene: TRBJ2-1; d_gene: NA; abundance: many; v_gene: TRBV7-9; len: 15
CDR3nt: TGTGCCAGCAGTTTAGCGCTCATAAATGAGCAGTTCTTC; CDR3aa: CASSLALINEQFF; j_gene: TRBJ2-1; d_gene: NA; abundance: many; v_gene: TRBV12-3/TRBV12-4; len: 13
CDR3nt: TGTGCCAGCAGCTTACGCGCCCTGGGGGTCGAGACCCAGTACTTC; CDR3aa: CASSLRALGVETQYF; j_gene: TRBJ2-5; d_gene: NA; abundance: many; v_gene: TRBV7-2; len: 15
CDR3nt: TGTGCCAGCAGTTTAGCGGGGGTGACTGGAAACACCATATATTTT; CDR3aa: CASSLAGVTGNTIYF; j_gene: TRBJ1-3; d_gene: NA; abundance: many; v_gene: TRBV27; len: 15
CDR3nt: TGCGCCAGCAGCTTGGGCATCGCGGGCACAGATACGCAGTATTTT; CDR3aa: CASSLGIAGTDTQYF; j_gene: TRBJ2-3; d_gene: NA; abundance: NA; v_gene: TRBV5-1; len: 15
CDR3nt: TGTGCCAGCAGCTTACGGGACAGGGAGAACACTGAAGCTTTCTTT; CDR3aa: CASSLRDRENTEAFF; j_gene: TRBJ1-1; d_gene: TRBD1; abundance: NA; v_gene: TRBV7-9; len: 15
CDR3nt: TGCGCCAGCAGCGGGGGCAGGAAAAGACCCTACGAGCAGTACTTC; CDR3aa: CASSGGRKRPYEQYF; j_gene: TRBJ2-7; d_gene: NA; abundance: few; v_gene: TRBV4-1; len: 15
CDR3nt: TGTGCCAGCAGCTTAGACGGGGCCGGGGGCTACACCTTC; CDR3aa: CASSLDGAGGYTF; j_gene: TRBJ1-2; d_gene: NA; abundance: many; v_gene: TRBV7-6; len: 13
CDR3nt: TGTGCCAGCAGCCGGAATACCTACGAGCAGTACTTC; CDR3aa: CASSRNTYEQYF; j_gene: TRBJ2-7; d_gene: NA; abundance: many; v_gene: TRBV7-2; len: 12
CDR3nt: TGTGCCAGCAGCCAAAGACTAGCGGGAGTCTCCTACGAGCAGTACTTC; CDR3aa: CASSQRLAGVSYEQYF; j_gene: TRBJ2-7; d_gene: TRBD2; abundance: NA; v_gene: TRBV4-2; len: 16
CDR3nt: TGTGCCAGCAGGGCAGCGGGGCGAGCAGACAATGAGCAGTTCTTC; CDR3aa: CASRAAGRADNEQFF; j_gene: TRBJ2-1; d_gene: TRBD2; abundance: NA; v_gene: TRBV6-5; len: 15
CDR3nt: TGTGCCAGCAGCCCTATTAGACAGGGAACAGAGACCCAGTACTTC; CDR3aa: CASSPIRQGTETQYF; j_gene: TRBJ2-5; d_gene: TRBD1; abundance: few; v_gene: TRBV11-1; len: 15
CDR3nt: TGCAGCGTTGAGGACAGGCGAGGGGATGAAGCTTTCTTT; CDR3aa: CSVEDRRGDEAFF; j_gene: TRBJ1-1; d_gene: TRBD1; abundance: many; v_gene: TRBV29-1; len: 13
CDR3nt: TGTGCCAGCAGCTTACAAATCAATCAGCCCCAGCATTTT; CDR3aa: CASSLQINQPQHF; j_gene: TRBJ1-5; d_gene: NA; abundance: NA; v_gene: TRBV11-2; len: 13
CDR3nt: TGCCGTGCTCGGCCTAGCGGGAGGGACAATGAGCCGTTCTTC; CDR3aa: CRARPSGRDNEPFF; j_gene: TRBJ2-1; d_gene: TRBD2; abundance: once; v_gene: TRBV20-1; len: 14
CDR3nt: TGTGCCAGCAGTTACTCTCCCACAAACGACCAGTTCTTC; CDR3aa: CASSYSPTNDQFF; j_gene: TRBJ2-1; d_gene: NA; abundance: NA; v_gene: TRBV6-2/TRBV6-3; len: 13
CDR3nt: TGTGCCAGCAGCGAAACTAGCGGGAGGGCCAAAAATACGCAGTATTTT; CDR3aa: CASSETSGRAKNTQYF; j_gene: TRBJ2-3; d_gene: TRBD2; abundance: NA; v_gene: TRBV7-2; len: 16
CDR3nt: TGTGCCAGCAGTTACTCGGGCGGGAGTATCTACGAGCAGTACTTC; CDR3aa: CASSYSGGSIYEQYF; j_gene: TRBJ2-7; d_gene: TRBD2; abundance: NA; v_gene: TRBV6-5; len: 15
CDR3nt: TGTGCCAGCACCCCCCCTAGGAGCGCCGTCTACAATGAGCAGTTCTTC; CDR3aa: CASTPPRSAVYNEQFF; j_gene: TRBJ2-1; d_gene: NA; abundance: few; v_gene: TRBV5-8; len: 16
CDR3nt: TGTGCCAGCAGCTTAGCGCGGGGGACCCACACAGATACGCAGTATTTT; CDR3aa: CASSLARGTHTDTQYF; j_gene: TRBJ2-3; d_gene: TRBD2; abundance: NA; v_gene: TRBV7-9; len: 16
CDR3nt: TGTGCCATCAGGGGGACAGGGGAAGATCAGCCCCAGCATTTT; CDR3aa: CAIRGTGEDQPQHF; j_gene: TRBJ1-5; d_gene: TRBD1; abundance: many; v_gene: TRBV10-3; len: 14
CDR3nt: TGTGCCAGCAGTTTTGGGGGACAGCTCACTTTCTTT; CDR3aa: CASSFGGQLTFF; j_gene: TRBJ1-1; d_gene: TRBD1; abundance: many; v_gene: TRBV12-3/TRBV12-4; len: 12
CDR3nt: TGCAGTGCTAGAACGGCCAGGGGGGTGAACACTGAAGCTTTCTTT; CDR3aa: CSARTARGVNTEAFF; j_gene: TRBJ1-1; d_gene: TRBD1; abundance: many; v_gene: TRBV20-1; len: 15
CDR3nt: TGTGCCAGCAGCCTCCTGGAACAGCCGAGCTCCTACAATGAGCAGTTCTTC; CDR3aa: CASSLLEQPSSYNEQFF; j_gene: TRBJ2-1; d_gene: NA; abundance: few; v_gene: TRBV9; len: 17
CDR3nt: TGTGCCAGCAGCTCTACGTGGACTCAAACCTCATATGGCTACACCTTC; CDR3aa: CASSSTWTQTSYGYTF; j_gene: TRBJ1-2; d_gene: NA; abundance: many; v_gene: TRBV7-2; len: 16
CDR3nt: TGTGCCACCAGGGATCTGAACTATGGCTACACCTTC; CDR3aa: CATRDLNYGYTF; j_gene: TRBJ1-2; d_gene: NA; abundance: few; v_gene: TRBV19; len: 12
CDR3nt: TGCAGCGTTGAGCGGGGGGCGGACTATGGCTACACCTTC; CDR3aa: CSVERGADYGYTF; j_gene: TRBJ1-2; d_gene: NA; abundance: many; v_gene: TRBV29-1; len: 13
CDR3nt: TGTGCCAGCAGTTACGCTGGGATCGATGAGCAGTTCTTC; CDR3aa: CASSYAGIDEQFF; j_gene: TRBJ2-1; d_gene: NA; abundance: NA; v_gene: TRBV6-2/TRBV6-3; len: 13
CDR3nt: TGTGCCAGTAGTATCCGACTAGCGGGCCCTAATGAGCAGTTCTTC; CDR3aa: CASSIRLAGPNEQFF; j_gene: TRBJ2-1; d_gene: TRBD2; abundance: many; v_gene: TRBV19; len: 15
CDR3nt: TGCGCCAGCAGCTTGGGGACGGGCCGCACCTACAATGAGCAGTTCTTC; CDR3aa: CASSLGTGRTYNEQFF; j_gene: TRBJ2-1; d_gene: NA; abundance: NA; v_gene: TRBV5-1; len: 16
CDR3nt: TGTGCCAGCAGCCCGAGTTTAAACACCGGGGAGCTGTTTTTT; CDR3aa: CASSPSLNTGELFF; j_gene: TRBJ2-2; d_gene: NA; abundance: many; v_gene: TRBV6-2/TRBV6-3; len: 14
CDR3nt: TGTGCCAGCTCACCAAGAAGGGACACGACAGACTATGGCTACACCTTC; CDR3aa: CASSPRRDTTDYGYTF; j_gene: TRBJ1-2; d_gene: NA; abundance: many; v_gene: TRBV18; len: 16
CDR3nt: TGTGCCTGGAACCCGTTAGGGGTCGGAAACTATGGCTACACCTTC; CDR3aa: CAWNPLGVGNYGYTF; j_gene: TRBJ1-2; d_gene: NA; abundance: NA; v_gene: TRBV30; len: 15
CDR3nt: TGCAGCGTTGAGGCAGCTAGCTCCTACAATGAGCAGTTCTTC; CDR3aa: CSVEAASSYNEQFF; j_gene: TRBJ2-1; d_gene: NA; abundance: NA; v_gene: TRBV29-1; len: 14
CDR3nt: TGCGCCAGCAGCCAAGAACTAGTCCGGGACTTC; CDR3aa: CASSQELVRDF; j_gene: TRBJ2-1; d_gene: NA; abundance: many; v_gene: TRBV4-3; len: 11
CDR3nt: TGTGCCAGCAGCCCCGGGACTAGCTACGAGCAGTACTTC; CDR3aa: CASSPGTSYEQYF; j_gene: TRBJ2-7; d_gene: TRBD2; abundance: many; v_gene: TRBV7-3; len: 13
CDR3nt: TGTGCCAGCTCACGACCGGGAACGGGGGACGGTCAGCCCCAGCATTTT; CDR3aa: CASSRPGTGDGQPQHF; j_gene: TRBJ1-5; d_gene: NA; abundance: few; v_gene: TRBV18; len: 16
CDR3nt: TGCAGCGTCAATACGCAGTATTTT; CDR3aa: CSVNTQYF; j_gene: TRBJ2-3; d_gene: NA; abundance: many; v_gene: TRBV29-1; len: 8
CDR3nt: TGTGCCGGGACAGGGGTTTTCTACGAGCAGTACTTC; CDR3aa: CAGTGVFYEQYF; j_gene: TRBJ2-7; d_gene: TRBD1; abundance: many; v_gene: TRBV6-4; len: 12
CDR3nt: TGTGCCAGTCGTAGCGGGAGGCTCTCCTACGAGCAGTACTTC; CDR3aa: CASRSGRLSYEQYF; j_gene: TRBJ2-7; d_gene: TRBD2; abundance: few; v_gene: TRBV18; len: 14
CDR3nt: TGTGCCAGCAGCCAAAAGGCTACCTTCGCCCGGGACACAGATACGCAGTATTTT; CDR3aa: CASSQKATFARDTDTQYF; j_gene: TRBJ2-3; d_gene: NA; abundance: many; v_gene: TRBV14; len: 18
CDR3nt: TGTGCCAGCAGTCTGCGTCGAGCGGGAGCGGAGAATGAGCAGTTCTTC; CDR3aa: CASSLRRAGAENEQFF; j_gene: TRBJ2-1; d_gene: TRBD2; abundance: many; v_gene: TRBV27; len: 16
CDR3nt: TGTGCCATCAATCGGGTGGCCACTGAAGCTTTCTTT; CDR3aa: CAINRVATEAFF; j_gene: TRBJ1-1; d_gene: NA; abundance: few; v_gene: TRBV12-3/TRBV12-4; len: 12
CDR3nt: TGTGCCAGCAGCGATGGGACAGGTTACAATGAGCAGTTCTTC; CDR3aa: CASSDGTGYNEQFF; j_gene: TRBJ2-1; d_gene: TRBD1; abundance: many; v_gene: TRBV5-4; len: 14